One T cell receptor beta chain is described in this entry. This sample is part of a study of blood T cells in healthy people across ages. Germline CDR1 is SGHAT and CDR2 is FQNNGV. The CDR3 runs to 15 residues. The authors ran a second PCR of about 6 to 12 cycles using a sample-barcoded 5' primer and a J-beta primer mix. TCRdb recomputed calls from the 5' RACE reads with MiXCR, one row per CDR3 protein. The sample has 780,000 or so distinct CDR3 sequences, 50% to 65% seen once; the top ten hold about 42%. Material: blood. This receptor was taken from a man at least 80 years old in good health. The J gene is TRBJ2-5, the V gene TRBV11-2, with D possibly matching TRBD1 (6 bases). The J call may be mistaken, given a closer DNA end match to TRBJ2-7. Written as DNA, the CDR3 is TGTGCCAGCAGCCCCCGGGGCAGGGGAAGGGACGAGCAGTACTTC. Translated, it gives CASSPRGRGRDEQYF.